The clone carrying this TCR beta chain was recorded a few times. As for time point: patch test 1, 2 weeks after DPC sensitization. This sample's treatment: therapeutic diphenylcyclopropenone sensitization with weekly scalp DPC. This entry is derived from a study of human T cells and chemical hapten exposure. V lost 0 bases, J lost 6 bases, and 6 bases lay in between. This CDR3 is built from 13 residues. The V gene's germline CDR1 is MNHEY and CDR2 SVGAGI. One entry per CDR3 protein, called by TCRdb with MiXCR from the RACE reads. The sample lists 180,000 or so distinct CDR3 sequences; more than 14% were seen once.

The receptor's source is a woman in her 30s with alopecia areata. Some clones in this sample may be carry-over from other donors' samples. The sample was whole blood, taken in connection with sensitization to the hapten diphenylcyclopropenone (DPC). The chain recombines TRBV6-5 with TRBJ1-5; no definite D call. CDR3 bases: TGTGCCAGCAGTTACTCGAAGGGTCAGCCCCAGCATTTT. Protein product: CASSYSKGQPQHF.